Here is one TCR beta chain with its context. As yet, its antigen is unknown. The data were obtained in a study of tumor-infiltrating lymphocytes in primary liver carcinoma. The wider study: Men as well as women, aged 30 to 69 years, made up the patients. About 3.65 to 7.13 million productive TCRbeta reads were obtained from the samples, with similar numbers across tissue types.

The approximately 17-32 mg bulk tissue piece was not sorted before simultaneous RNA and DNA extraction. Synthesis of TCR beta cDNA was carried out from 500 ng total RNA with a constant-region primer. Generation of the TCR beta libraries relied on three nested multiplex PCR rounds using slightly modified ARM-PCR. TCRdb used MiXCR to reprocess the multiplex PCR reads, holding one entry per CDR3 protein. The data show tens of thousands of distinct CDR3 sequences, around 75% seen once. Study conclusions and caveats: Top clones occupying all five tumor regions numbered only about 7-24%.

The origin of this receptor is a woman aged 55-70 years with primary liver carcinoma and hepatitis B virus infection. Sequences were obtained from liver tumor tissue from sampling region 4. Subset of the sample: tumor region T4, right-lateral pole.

Here the CDR3 reads CAGNFGTSGQETQYF. CDR3 nucleotide sequence: TGTGCCGGCAACTTCGGGACTAGCGGCCAAGAGACCCAGTACTTC. This chain joins TRBV5-4 and TRBJ2-5; 11 bases are a match to TRBD2. The germline CDR1 and CDR2 sequences are SGHNT and YYREEE (reference sequence). Losses at the gene ends were 10 bases for V and 1 base for J; bases not matched to a gene: 9. The CDR3 runs to 15 residues.